The 11 T cell receptor beta chains below come from one sample, sequenced in a study of CD8 T cells in ankylosing spondylitis. The antigens these receptors bind are not known. TCRdb reanalysed the 5' RACE reads using MiXCR and keeps one entry per CDR3 protein. The sample carries more than 300,000 distinct CDR3 sequences, 6.5% to 10% recorded once. General study points: A TCR beta motif of several highly homologous variants seemed to mark ankylosing spondylitis blood.

Sequencing was done on a sample of blood, either unsorted or a sorted T cell fraction (not recorded which). The receptors come from a male donor with ankylosing spondylitis.

This clonotype was detected only a few times. CDR3 sequence (DNA): TGTGCCAGCGCCCCCGGGACAGGGGCCTACGAGCAGTACTTC. Amino acids: CASAPGTGAYEQYF. This sequence joins TRBV6-2 or TRBV6-3 and TRBJ2-7, with TRBD1 matching 10 bases. This CDR3 region has 14 residues. Germline-derived CDR1 and CDR2 are MNHEY and SVGEGT. The V segment lost 8 bases and the J segment 2 bases; nucleotides outside the gene matches: 6.

Many counts were recorded for this clonotype. The V call is TRBV2, the J call TRBJ2-7; TRBD1 is a possible D gene (5 bases). Germline V lookup: CDR1 SNHLY, CDR2 FYNNEI. Trimming took off 3 bases at V and 1 base at J, with 10 bases between the two ends. The CDR3 spans 14 residues. CDR3 residues: CASSDVRASYEQYF. For the CDR3, the DNA is TGTGCCAGCAGTGACGTCAGGGCTTCCTACGAGCAGTACTTC.

There are many counts of this clonotype. The V gene is TRBV5-1, the J gene TRBJ2-1, with 13 nucleotides matching TRBD2. Germline V gene data show CDR1 as SGHRS and CDR2 as YFSETQ. The CDR3 length is 16 residues. The junction had 7 bases not matched to a gene; V was cut back by 1 base and J by 9 bases. The CDR3 DNA sequence: TGCGCCAGCAGCTTGTTTCCGGGACTAGCGGGGATTGAGCAGTTCTTC. It translates to CASSLFPGLAGIEQFF.

In its sample, this clonotype was seen many times. This rearrangement joins TRBV3-1 to TRBJ2-3; TRBD1 matches 7 bases. Germline V gives CDR1 LGHDT, CDR2 YNNKEL (reference sequence). J gave up 0 bases and V 3 bases, and 3 bases lay outside the gene matches. This CDR3 is built from 15 residues. The DNA for the CDR3 is TGTGCCAGCAGCCATTACAGGGGAAGCACAGATACGCAGTATTTT. It encodes CASSHYRGSTDTQYF.

The chain employs TRBV18 and TRBJ1-5, with TRBD1 identical over 8 bases. The CDR3 sequence is 13 residues long. With V trimmed by 6 bases and J by 7 bases, 5 bases remained unmatched. Germline V gene data show CDR1 as KGHSH and CDR2 as LQKENI. The CDR3 DNA is TGTGCCAGCTCTGGACAGGGAGGCCAGCCCCAGCATTTT. Its protein is CASSGQGGQPQHF.

The V call is TRBV5-1, the J call TRBJ2-3, with 9 bases lining up with TRBD2. This CDR3 comprises 16 residues. Germline CDR1 and CDR2: SGHRS and YFSETQ. With V trimmed by 0 bases and J by 1 base, 3 bases remained unmatched. Written as DNA, the CDR3 is TGCGCCAGCAGCTTGGCGGGCGGGAGGGGCACAGATACGCAGTATTTT. Its translation: CASSLAGGRGTDTQYF.

The chain has TRBV4-3 and TRBJ2-5; TRBD2 matches 7 bases. The CDR3 extends over 15 amino acids. Germline CDR1 LGHNA, CDR2 YSLEER. V trimming: 4 bases; J trimming: 10 bases; junction bases outside the gene matches: 15. The CDR3 loop reads CASSRLSGGSGIQYF. The DNA of the CDR3 is TGCGCCAGCAGCCGTCTTTCGGGAGGTTCTGGGATCCAGTACTTC.

In this sample, this clonotype turned up a few times. The rearrangement joins TRBV20-1 to TRBJ2-7, with TRBD1 as a possible D gene (6 bases). The CDR3 loop spans 14 amino acids. The germline V gene has CDR1 DFQATT and CDR2 SNEGSKA (reference sequence). The germline V and J ends were trimmed by 6 bases and 2 bases, with 17 bases remaining between them. The CDR3, as DNA: TGCAGTGCCAGACCAGGGGTTTTTACCTACGAGCAGTACTTC. Amino acid sequence: CSARPGVFTYEQYF.

This clonotype has ten or more counts. This chain connects TRBV2 to TRBJ2-1; 10 bases align to TRBD1. Germline CDR1 and CDR2: SNHLY and FYNNEI. The CDR3 is 14 residues long. Trimming removed 4 bases from V and 7 bases from J; junction bases left unmatched: 4. CDR3 loop: CASSVRTGGNEQFF. CDR3 DNA: TGTGCCAGCAGTGTAAGGACAGGGGGTAATGAGCAGTTCTTC.

This clonotype showed up just once. At one end the junction does not follow the germline gene, possibly because of a read error. The chain links TRBV5-5 to TRBJ2-1; the D is unclear. The CDR3 is 15 amino acids. Germline V gives CDR1 SGHKS, CDR2 YYEKEE (reference sequence). The DNA of the CDR3 is TGTGCCCGCAGCTTGGTCCGGGTTTCCTACAATGAGCAGTTCTTC. Protein sequence: CARSLVRVSYNEQFF.

The chain has TRBV4-2 and TRBJ2-3; 11 bases are shared with TRBD1. CDR3 length equals 16 residues. Germline assignment: CDR1 LGHNA and CDR2 YNFKEQ. V was clipped by 4 bases and J by 2 bases; unmatched bases: 5. Written as DNA, the CDR3 is TGTGCCAGCAGCCCCCGGGACAGGGGGACCACAGATACGCAGTATTTT. It translates to CASSPRDRGTTDTQYF.